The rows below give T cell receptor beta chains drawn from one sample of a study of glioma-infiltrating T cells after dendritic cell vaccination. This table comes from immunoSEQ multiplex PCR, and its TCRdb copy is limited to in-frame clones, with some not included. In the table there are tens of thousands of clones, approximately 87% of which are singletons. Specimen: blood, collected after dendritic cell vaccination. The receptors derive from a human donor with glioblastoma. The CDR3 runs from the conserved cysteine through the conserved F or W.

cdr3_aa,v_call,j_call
CASSFGGELPYEQYF,TRBV13,TRBJ2-7
CASSLLFMGGGGSDTQYF,TRBV5-4,TRBJ2-3
CASSQRTSGGGDTQYF,TRBV4-3,TRBJ2-3
CASSLGGSPYGYTF,TRBV7-2,TRBJ1-2
CASRQGLTEAFF,TRBV6-5,TRBJ1-1
CASSEGDGEKLFF,TRBV4-2,TRBJ1-4
CASSNRISGGNEQFF,TRBV27,TRBJ2-1
CASSLAGVNEQYF,TRBV6-5,TRBJ2-7
CASSQAGGSGANVLTF,TRBV4-1,TRBJ2-6
CASSLAAGDVIYF,TRBV7-7,TRBJ1-3
CASSSTNPEQGGSYEQYF,TRBV7-9,TRBJ2-7
CASSPSTGYDGYTF,TRBV7-6,TRBJ1-2
CASSMPGLAGQETQYF,TRBV5-6,TRBJ2-5
CASSAGIDSYGYTF,TRBV9,TRBJ1-2
CASSPQLAGNEQFF,TRBV6-4,TRBJ2-1
CASSWDGSSYEQYF,TRBV7-9,TRBJ2-7
CATAGYSGNYQETQYF,TRBV7-6,TRBJ2-5
CASSLGLGGSGNTIYF,TRBV13,TRBJ1-3
CASSPGKLTYEQYF,TRBV27,TRBJ2-7
CASSKVFSGSQNIQYF,TRBV21-1,TRBJ2-4
CAITGELNTDTQYF,TRBV2,TRBJ2-3
CASSPKGPTSGAYEQYF,TRBV9,TRBJ2-7
CASSPWGGDRHEQFF,TRBV7-3,TRBJ2-1
CASSLGPQSGTETQYF,TRBV5-4,TRBJ2-5
CASSLSHDSPNIQYF,TRBV5-1,TRBJ2-4
CASSLRPWDSQPQHF,TRBV5-5,TRBJ1-5
CSVVESSYEQYF,TRBV29-1,TRBJ2-7
CATGSDRWDGELFF,TRBV19,TRBJ2-2
CASSPGRGGGAETQYF,TRBV7-9,TRBJ2-5
CASSVPSGGATDTQYF,TRBV9,TRBJ2-3
CASSYGGGGTGELFF,TRBV6-5,TRBJ2-2
CASSRDAANSGNTIYF,TRBV7-3,TRBJ1-3
CASSSFGVQNRKSGANVLTF,TRBV18,TRBJ2-6
CASSFGAGGMEETQYF,TRBV13,TRBJ2-5
CAISPDRGGLRNTIYF,TRBV10-3,TRBJ1-3
CASSTDSDRGLRAEAFF,TRBV19,TRBJ1-1
CASSYPNHLNGELFF,TRBV6-5,TRBJ2-2
CASRRQGSTDTQYF,TRBV10-1,TRBJ2-3
CASSLGDRINSPLHF,TRBV5-6,TRBJ1-6
CAWSRRANTEAFF,TRBV30,TRBJ1-1
CASDGQGLNEKLFF,TRBV2,TRBJ1-4
CATTGAPNTEAFF,TRBV2,TRBJ1-1
CASSLGNGDTQYF,TRBV5-1,TRBJ2-3
CASSEANLGDNSPLHF,TRBV2,TRBJ1-6
CASADRGEAQPQHF,TRBV6-7,TRBJ1-5
CASRGTSGQETQYF,TRBV5-1,TRBJ2-5
CASSLGGQETQYF,TRBV7-9,TRBJ2-5
CASSSWGSGAYYEQYF,TRBV11-3,TRBJ2-7
CASSRWTVRRGDTQYF,TRBV5-6,TRBJ2-3
CASSPLPLETQYF,TRBV18,TRBJ2-5